A single sample is the source of the 17 T cell receptor beta chains below, sequenced in a study of cytomegalovirus exposure and HLA in healthy donors. Researchers ran the PCR with 60 Vbeta and 13 Jbeta primers. Measured with immunoSEQ multiplex PCR; TCRdb has only the in-frame clones, and not every one. The table has 110,000 or so clones, 70% to 80% seen once; the top ten hold 5% to 6%. The specimen sequenced was PBMCs. Receptor source: a woman aged 25 to 39 in good health and CMV-seropositive.

This chain links TRBV19 with TRBJ2-1; the D is unclear. Trimming took 4 bases from V and 6 from J, leaving 19 bases between them. Germline CDR1 reads LNHDA; CDR2 reads SQIVND (reference sequence). The CDR3 has 16 amino acids. In nucleotides, the CDR3 is TGTGCCAGTAGTACCCCCCCAGCGCGGATCGGCAATGAGCAGTTCTTC. This sequence encodes CASSTPPARIGNEQFF.

This chain uses TRBV27 with TRBJ2-3; 7 bases fit TRBD2. CDR1 MNHEY and CDR2 SMNVEV come from the germline V gene (reference sequence). CDR3 length: 16 amino acids. Trimming at V came to 8 bases and at J to 4 bases, leaving 15 bases not matched to a gene. The CDR3 protein is CASPSPRLAVADTQYF. For the CDR3, the DNA is TGTGCCAGCCCTTCCCCGCGGCTAGCGGTGGCAGATACGCAGTATTTT.

This clone was detected once. The chain combines TRBV9 with TRBJ1-1; TRBD1 matches at 9 bases. Germline CDR1 is SGDLS and CDR2 is YYNGEE. The ends lost 3 bases at V and 9 bases at J; junction bases unmatched: 6. This CDR3 region has 13 residues. CDR3 residues: CASSDITGGQAFF. The CDR3 DNA reads TGTGCCAGCAGCGATATTACAGGGGGCCAAGCTTTCTTT.

The V gene is TRBV6-1, the J gene TRBJ2-3; tentative D call: TRBD1 (6 bases). The V gene lost 2 bases and the J gene lost 5 bases, with 11 bases spanning the gap. This CDR3 contains 14 residues. Looked up from germline, CDR1 is MNHNS and CDR2 is SASEGT. CDR3 nucleotide sequence: TGTGCCAGCAGTGAAACAGGGAAGGGAGATACGCAGTATTTT. Translating gives CASSETGKGDTQYF.

The V call is TRBV11-3, the J call TRBJ2-7; 7 bases match TRBD1. In germline, CDR1 is SGHNT, CDR2 YENEEA. V shed 3 bases, J shed 2 bases, and the junction held 1 base outside the gene matches. The CDR3 covers 13 residues. CDR3 in DNA: TGTGCCAGCAGCTTCACAGGGGCCTACGAGCAGTACTTC. It yields the protein CASSFTGAYEQYF.

This chain connects TRBV7-2 to TRBJ2-7; D uncertain. This CDR3 spans 12 amino acids. Germline V gene data show CDR1 as SGHTA and CDR2 as FQGNSA. V shed 3 bases and J shed 4 bases, with 7 bases lying between them. Here the CDR3 DNA reads TGTGCCAGCAGCTTCTCGCGGTACGAGCAGTACTTC. This encodes CASSFSRYEQYF.

In this sample, this clone turned up once. The chain uses TRBV10-3 and TRBJ1-2; 9 bases are shared with TRBD1. Germline CDR1 is ENHRY and CDR2 is SYGVKD. CDR3 length: 15 amino acids. After removal of 3 bases from V and 0 bases from J, the junction contained 2 bases not matched to a gene. CDR3 region: CAISDGQGTNYGYTF. The CDR3 DNA reads TGTGCCATCAGTGACGGACAGGGGACTAACTATGGCTACACCTTC.

The chain is built from TRBV14 and TRBJ1-2; TRBD1 matches at 10 bases. Germline CDR1 SGHDN, CDR2 FVKESK. The CDR3 loop spans 16 amino acids. The J segment lost 8 bases and the V segment lost 5 bases, leaving 14 bases of the junction unmatched. The CDR3 spells CASSFRTGTGVRGYTF. In nucleotides, the CDR3 is TGTGCCAGCAGCTTTCGAACCGGGACAGGGGTGAGGGGCTACACCTTC.

In this sample, this clone turned up a few times. The chain employs TRBV2 and TRBJ1-4; no clear D gene. The CDR3 is 12 residues long. Trimming cost V 5 bases and J 11 bases, with 12 bases left between them. The germline V gene encodes CDR1 SNHLY and CDR2 FYNNEI. The CDR3 coding sequence is TGTGCCAGCAGTCCCGAATCAGCGAAACTGTTTTTT. It encodes CASSPESAKLFF.

The CDR3 DNA reads TGTGCCAGCAGCGTAGAACAGGGGGGCACCTACGAGCAGTACTTC. It is translated as CASSVEQGGTYEQYF. The chain links TRBV9 to TRBJ2-7, with TRBD1 matching 8 bases. V gave up 0 bases and J gave up 2 bases; unmatched junction bases: 4. This CDR3 is built from 15 residues. CDR1 and CDR2 from the germline V gene are SGDLS and YYNGEE.

This clone came up a few times. The rearrangement uses TRBV15 and TRBJ2-1, with 8 bases matching TRBD2. The trim removed 4 bases at V and 5 bases at J, leaving 13 bases unmatched. The CDR3 contains 17 residues. Germline V lookup: CDR1 LNHNV, CDR2 YYDKDF (reference sequence). The CDR3 loop reads CATSKYLTSGLNNEQFF. The CDR3 region has the DNA TGTGCCACCAGCAAATATCTCACTAGCGGCCTGAACAATGAGCAGTTCTTC. Filled out from reference TRBV15 and TRBJ2-1, the complete variable domain reads DAMVIQNPRYQVTQFGKPVTLSCSQTLNHNVMYWYQQKSSQAPKLLFHYYDKDFNNEADTPDNFQSRRPNTSFCFLDIRSPGLGDTAMYLCATSKYLTSGLNNEQFFGPGTRLTVL.

This chain joins TRBV4-2 and TRBJ2-3; D gene unclear. Per the germline V gene, CDR1 is LGHNA and CDR2 is YNFKEQ. The V end lost 2 bases, the J end lost 5 bases, and 11 bases lay between the germline ends. This CDR3 comprises 14 residues. CDR3 coding DNA: TGTGCCAGCAGCCAACGTGTTTCGGTAGATACGCAGTATTTT. Its translation: CASSQRVSVDTQYF.

The chain uses TRBV9 and TRBJ1-2, with D maybe TRBD1 (5 bases). V shed 5 bases and J shed 0 bases, with 17 bases lying between them. This CDR3 region has 16 residues. Germline V CDR1 and CDR2: SGDLS, YYNGEE. The CDR3 nucleotides read TGTGCCAGCAGGGGCATGGGGGGGTTACCTAACTATGGCTACACCTTC. Translating it yields CASRGMGGLPNYGYTF.

V is TRBV18 and J is TRBJ1-1, with TRBD1 identical over 7 bases. V lost 3 bases, J lost 4 bases, and 8 bases stayed unmatched. This CDR3 is 15 amino acids long. Germline V gene sequence: CDR1 KGHSH, CDR2 LQKENI. Here the CDR3 DNA reads TGTGCCAGCTCACCCAGGGGGGTGTTGGGCACTGAAGCTTTCTTT. Its translation: CASSPRGVLGTEAFF.

The V gene is TRBV29-1, the J gene TRBJ2-5, with no clear D. Trimming shortened V by 0 bases and J by 0 bases, and 11 bases separated the two germline ends. The CDR3 sequence is 15 residues long. Germline assignment: CDR1 SQVTM and CDR2 ANQGSEA. CDR3 nucleotide sequence: TGCAGCGTTGAAGATTGGTCGAGAGACCAAGAGACCCAGTACTTC. As protein: CSVEDWSRDQETQYF.

CDR3 DNA sequence: TGTGCCAGCAGCGACGGAACCTCAGTGGGGGCCTATGGCTACACCTTC. It translates to CASSDGTSVGAYGYTF. The chain couples TRBV7-3 to TRBJ1-2; tentatively, D is TRBD1 (6 bases). Germline V gene sequence: CDR1 SGHTA, CDR2 FQGTGA. This CDR3 region has 16 residues. Trimming took 5 bases from V and 4 from J, leaving 20 bases between them.

As for this clone: Sequence at one end of the junction differs from germline and may be a read error. The V call is TRBV7-9, the J call TRBJ2-1; D not certain. Germline loops: CDR1 SEHNR, CDR2 FQNEAQ (reference sequence). CDR3 length: 15 amino acids. The CDR3 DNA reads TGTTCCAGCAGCTTAATGGCTCCGGAGTCCAATGAGCAGTTCTTC. It codes for CSSSLMAPESNEQFF.